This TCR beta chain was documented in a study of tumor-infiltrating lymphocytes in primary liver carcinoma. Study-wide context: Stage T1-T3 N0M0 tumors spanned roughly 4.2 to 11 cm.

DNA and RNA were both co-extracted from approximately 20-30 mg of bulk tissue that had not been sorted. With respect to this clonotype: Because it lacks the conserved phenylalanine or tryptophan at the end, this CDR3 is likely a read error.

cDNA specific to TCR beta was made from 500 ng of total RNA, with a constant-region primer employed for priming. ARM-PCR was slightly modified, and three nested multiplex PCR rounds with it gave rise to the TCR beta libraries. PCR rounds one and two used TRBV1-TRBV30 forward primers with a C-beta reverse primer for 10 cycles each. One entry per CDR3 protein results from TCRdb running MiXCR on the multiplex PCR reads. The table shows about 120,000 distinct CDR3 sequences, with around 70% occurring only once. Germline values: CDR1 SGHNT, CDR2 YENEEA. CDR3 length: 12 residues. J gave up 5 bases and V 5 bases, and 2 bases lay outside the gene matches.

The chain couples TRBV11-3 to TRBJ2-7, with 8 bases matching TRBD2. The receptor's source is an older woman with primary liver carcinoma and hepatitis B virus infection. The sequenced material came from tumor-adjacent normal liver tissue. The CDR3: CASSVAGNEQYL. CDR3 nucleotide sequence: TGTGCCAGCAGCGTAGCGGGGAACGAGCAGTACCTC.